This T cell receptor (beta chain) emerged from a study of early T cells in non-severe SARS-CoV-2 infection (dated by TCRdb to 2020 to 2023). Concerning the study at large: Because TCR sequencing relied on bulk RNA taken from unsorted whole blood, pairing of alpha and beta chains was not possible.

The study was a case-control design nested within a healthcare worker cohort in London, UK, with weekly nasopharyngeal swab PCR tests and blood sampling. Between 23 and 31 March 2020, the week of the UK lockdown, healthcare workers were enrolled and then followed up weekly for as long as 16 weeks. Library preparation was by 5' RACE. The sequencer listed for this sample is NextSeq 500. In the TCR library protocol, unique molecular identifiers were attached to individual cDNA molecules to correct for PCR bias and sequencing error. Sequencing covered both TCR alpha and beta chains, and within each sample the abundances of alpha and beta sequences were tightly co-correlated. Turning to the authors' computational methods: Decombinator V4 was used to annotate the V gene, J gene and CDR3 of the TCR sequences. TCRs were defined as expanded if a significant change between any two time points was detected under a Poisson model with p below 0.0001. Abundances of TCRs were expressed as counts per million after normalisation to the total number of TCRs sequenced in each sample. VDJdb, accessed on 1 November 2021, was searched for TCRs annotated for CMV, EBV and SARS-CoV-2, and TCRs annotated for more than one antigen were excluded. The public reads were reprocessed in TCRdb via fastp at Q25 and MiXCR, keeping in-frame beta chains. Entries that share a CDR3 protein sequence are merged under the most common genes and DNA. TCRdb's processing, not the study's, gives the V and J calls here. The sample profile shows 80,000 to 95,000 distinct CDR3 sequences; around 15% of them were found once. In total, the top ten clones hold roughly 9.8% of the sample.

To note about this clonotype: Its antigen has not been determined. Nothing much larger sits one base from this clone, and base qualities are not available.

General study outcomes and caveats: VDJdb matching was skewed toward anti-spike CD8 responses and likely underestimated virus-specific expansions by missing private and CD4 specificities.

Sequencing was performed on whole blood. The sequence was obtained from an adult who was a healthcare worker with PCR-confirmed SARS-CoV-2 infection or an uninfected control (not recorded which).

The CDR3 protein: CASSLALAAPGELFF. DNA sequence: TGCGCCAGCAGCTTGGCGCTGGCGGCTCCCGGGGAGCTGTTTTTT. The chain is made from TRBV5-1 and TRBJ2-2, with the D segment identity uncertain. V is clipped by 0 bases and J by 6 bases, and the sequence between their germline boundaries is 12 bases long. CDR1 and CDR2 (SGHRS, YFSETQ) derive from the germline V gene. The CDR3 covers 15 residues, taking in both the cysteine and the phenylalanine. Only the CDR3 region is kept as DNA, spanning 45 bases read in frame from base 1.